This is a list of T cell receptor beta chains from one sample in a study of radiation and T cells in renal cell carcinoma. Assay used: immunoSEQ multiplex PCR; TCRdb lists only in-frame clones, some missing. The data contain roughly 100,000 clones, approximately 86% of them singletons. This material consisted of blood, taken from a patient whose treatment included radiotherapy and nephrectomy. These receptors all stem from a man between 50 and 59 years old with renal cell carcinoma. Both conserved end residues are part of each CDR3. Fields, in order: CDR3 protein, CDR3 DNA, clone size, V gene, J gene, D gene. D genes are given only for firm matches. Clone size, where shown, is once, few, many, or a class for clones that have expanded.

CASSLGPSEQYF	TGTGCCAGCAGCCTCGGTCCCAGCGAGCAGTACTTC	.	TRBV11-2	TRBJ2-7	.
CASSVGSLNTEAFF	TGTGCCAGCAGCGTAGGCAGCCTGAACACTGAAGCTTTCTTT	.	TRBV9	TRBJ1-1	.
CASSLGEFTDTQYF	TGTGCCAGCTCACTAGGGGAGTTCACAGATACGCAGTATTTT	.	TRBV18	TRBJ2-3	.
CASSQPDLSGELFF	TGCGCCAGCAGCCAGCCAGACCTTTCCGGGGAGCTGTTTTTT	.	TRBV4-3	TRBJ2-2	.
CASSSGRTYEQYF	TGTGCCAGCAGTTCGGGCAGAACCTACGAGCAGTACTTC	.	TRBV27	TRBJ2-7	.
CASGRVRGQGGRTGELFF	TGTGCCAGCGGGCGAGTGCGGGGACAGGGCGGTCGGACCGGGGAGCTGTTTTTT	.	TRBV2	TRBJ2-2	TRBD1
CASSLDGWQGQQFF	TGCGCCAGCAGCTTGGACGGGTGGCAGGGACAGCAGTTCTTC	.	TRBV5-1	TRBJ2-1	.
CASGSGPDTQYF	TGTGCCAGCGGATCCGGACCAGATACGCAGTATTTT	.	TRBV6-1	TRBJ2-3	.
CASSSRLEETQYF	TGTGCCAGCAGCTCTAGACTAGAAGAGACCCAGTACTTC	.	TRBV7-2	TRBJ2-5	.
CASSSTFSEAFF	TGTGCCAGCAGCTCGACCTTCAGCGAAGCTTTCTTT	.	TRBV7-9	TRBJ1-1	.
CASSLLSSSGYNEQFF	TGTGCCAGCAGCTTGCTTTCGTCTAGCGGTTACAATGAGCAGTTCTTC	.	TRBV5-4	TRBJ2-1	TRBD2
CASSSRLVSTGELFF	TGTGCCAGCAGCTCGCGACTAGTCTCCACCGGGGAGCTGTTTTTT	.	TRBV7-2	TRBJ2-2	.
CASKSRTTYNSPLHF	TGTGCCAGCAAGAGTAGGACCACCTATAATTCACCCCTCCACTTT	once	TRBV6-1	TRBJ1-6	.
CASRRTAPSYEQYF	TGCGCCAGCAGACGGACCGCCCCGTCCTACGAGCAGTACTTC	.	TRBV5-1	TRBJ2-7	.
CASSVGSGGASYEQFF	TGTGCCAGCAGCGTAGGCAGCGGGGGGGCCTCTTATGAGCAGTTCTTC	once	TRBV9	TRBJ2-1	TRBD2
CASSPDRDYEQYF	TGTGCCAGCTCACCAGACAGGGACTACGAGCAGTACTTC	.	TRBV18	TRBJ2-7	TRBD1
CASSLEPGRGDGYTF	TGTGCCAGCAGCCTAGAGCCGGGCCGAGGGGATGGCTACACCTTC	.	TRBV7-2	TRBJ1-2	.